What follows are 30 T cell receptor beta chains derived from one specimen sequenced in a study of blood T cells in healthy people across ages. Together with a sample-barcoded 5' primer, a J-beta primer mix was included in a second PCR lasting about 6 to 12 cycles. TCRdb reprocessed the 5' RACE reads with MiXCR, giving one entry per CDR3 protein. Found here are over 600,000 distinct CDR3 sequences, 35% to 60% of them singletons; the top ten hold approximately 18%. Sequenced: blood. These receptors originate from an elderly man in good health.

This CDR3 reads CSVERDTDTQYF. Here the CDR3 DNA reads TGCAGCGTTGAGCGTGACACAGATACGCAGTATTTT. The chain joins TRBV29-1 to TRBJ2-3; D is uncertain. Trimming left V 3 bases short and J 2 bases short, with 6 bases between. Germline CDR1 is SQVTM and CDR2 is ANQGSEA. The CDR3 loop spans 12 amino acids.

The V gene is TRBV29-1, the J gene TRBJ2-6; no definite D call. CDR1 and CDR2 from the germline V gene are SQVTM and ANQGSEA. The CDR3 is made up of 14 amino acids. V shed 1 base and J shed 0 bases, with 4 bases lying between them. The CDR3 reads CSVEGLSGANVLTF. CDR3 DNA sequence: TGCAGCGTTGAAGGGCTCTCTGGGGCCAACGTCCTGACTTTC.

The chain has TRBV7-2 and TRBJ2-3, with no clear D. CDR1 and CDR2 (germline): SGHTA, FQGNSA. V was cut by 6 bases and J by 6 bases, with 10 bases left in between. The CDR3 is 12 amino acids. The CDR3 coding sequence is TGTGCCAGCAGGAAGACTGGGGATACGCAGTATTTT. Encoded protein: CASRKTGDTQYF.

The V call is TRBV20-1, the J call TRBJ2-7; no firm D call. Trimming shortened V by 5 bases and J by 3 bases, and 14 bases separated the two germline ends. CDR1 DFQATT and CDR2 SNEGSKA come from the germline V gene (reference sequence). The CDR3 runs 13 residues. CDR3 protein: CSARNYSFYEQYF. The CDR3 DNA sequence: TGCAGTGCTCGGAATTATAGTTTCTACGAGCAGTACTTC.

The gene calls are TRBV5-1 and TRBJ2-2, with TRBD1 identical over 7 bases. The V gene's germline CDR1 is SGHRS and CDR2 YFSETQ. This CDR3 spans 14 amino acids. V was pared by 4 bases and J by 7 bases, with 7 bases of the junction left unmatched. The CDR3 DNA reads as TGCGCCAGCAGCCCCGGGACAGAGGACGGGGAGCTGTTTTTT. This encodes CASSPGTEDGELFF.

This clonotype came up a few times. V is TRBV7-2 and J is TRBJ2-3, with a tentative D call TRBD2 (6 bases). The CDR3 totals 17 residues. Germline V gene data show CDR1 as SGHTA and CDR2 as FQGNSA. V lost 4 bases to trimming and J lost 1 base, with 18 bases between them. CDR3 DNA sequence: TGTGCCAGCAGCTATGACTTCGGGGGAGCGGGCACAGATACGCAGTATTTT. Amino acid sequence: CASSYDFGGAGTDTQYF.

This clonotype has ten or more counts. The chain combines TRBV9 with TRBJ2-1; D possibly corresponds to TRBD1 (7 bases). Trimming took 3 bases from V and 4 from J, leaving 14 bases between them. Germline V gene sequence: CDR1 SGDLS, CDR2 YYNGEE. The CDR3 spans 15 residues. The chain's CDR3 is CASSAVGGQYNEQFF. The CDR3 bases are TGTGCCAGCAGCGCCGTCGGGGGACAGTACAATGAGCAGTTCTTC.

The chain links TRBV10-3 to TRBJ2-7; possible D gene TRBD1, 5 bases. The CDR3 covers 11 residues. CDR1 and CDR2 from the germline V gene are ENHRY and SYGVKD. Trimming removed 10 bases at V and 6 bases at J, with 13 bases between. The CDR3 region is CATRTTVEQYF. The CDR3 coding sequence is TGTGCCACCCGGACAACAGTCGAGCAGTACTTC.

V and J are TRBV19 and TRBJ2-5; weak D call: TRBD1 (6 bases). V dropped 3 bases and J dropped 6 bases, with 14 bases sitting between them. There are 14 residues in the CDR3. In germline, CDR1 is LNHDA, CDR2 SQIVND (reference sequence). CDR3 in amino acids: CASSILGARKTQYF. The CDR3 nucleotides are TGTGCCAGTAGTATCCTGGGGGCGCGCAAGACCCAGTACTTC.

A few counts support this clonotype. V gene TRBV12-3 or TRBV12-4 combines with J gene TRBJ2-1, with TRBD2 identical over 13 bases. V lost 2 bases and J lost 9; bases outside the gene matches: 4. The CDR3 consists of 15 residues. Written as DNA, the CDR3 is TGTGCCAGCAGTTTAAGGACTAGCGGGAGCAGTGAGCAGTTCTTC. It is translated as CASSLRTSGSSEQFF.

This sequence joins TRBV19 and TRBJ2-1; D is perhaps TRBD1 (6 bases). Germline CDR1 is LNHDA and CDR2 is SQIVND (reference sequence). The germline V and J ends were trimmed by 5 bases and 5 bases, with 19 bases remaining between them. This CDR3 has 16 residues. The CDR3 region is CASSPHADRRNNEQFF. As DNA, the CDR3 is TGTGCCAGTAGTCCCCACGCCGACAGGCGCAACAATGAGCAGTTCTTC.

The rearrangement uses TRBV29-1 and TRBJ2-7; 7 nucleotides align to TRBD2. From germline, CDR1 is SQVTM and CDR2 ANQGSEA. The CDR3 has 12 amino acids. After removal of 7 bases from V and 3 bases from J, the junction contained 6 bases not matched to a gene. In DNA form, the CDR3 reads TGCAGCGCTGGGCCTAGCGGCTACGAGCAGTACTTC. This encodes CSAGPSGYEQYF.

This clonotype occurred a few times. It is unclear where the CDR3 begins or ends on the DNA, so no DNA is shown, and the CDR3 is as TCRdb lists it. V and J are TRBV20-1 and TRBJ2-4; TRBD1 is the table's D call and was not checked against the DNA. Germline CDR1 DFQATT, CDR2 SNEGSKA (reference sequence). The CDR3 is 13 amino acids long, termini counted. The CDR3 loop is CSALDKVGETQYF.

This clonotype has just one count. This chain connects TRBV7-9 to TRBJ1-1, with D unclear. Germline CDR1 and CDR2: SEHNR and FQNEAQ (reference sequence). V was clipped by 1 base and J by 11 bases, with 11 bases between them. CDR3 length: 12 residues. CDR3 residues: CASSLEVSGAFF. The CDR3 region has the DNA TGTGCCAGCAGCTTAGAGGTTTCGGGCGCTTTCTTT.

This sequence joins TRBV7-9 and TRBJ2-1; D is possibly TRBD1 or TRBD2 (5 bases each). Trimming pared 5 bases from V and 10 bases from J, leaving 18 bases between. Germline CDR1 is SEHNR and CDR2 is FQNEAQ (reference sequence). The CDR3 runs 14 residues. The CDR3 sequence is CASSPRDGTGEQFF. CDR3 nucleotides: TGTGCCAGCAGCCCTCGGGACGGTACTGGGGAGCAGTTCTTC.

This chain joins TRBV20-1 and TRBJ2-7; 7 bases align to TRBD1. The V and J ends lost 1 base and 6 bases, in that order; junction bases with no gene match: 9. CDR3 size: 14 residues. The V gene's germline CDR1 is DFQATT and CDR2 SNEGSKA (reference sequence). The CDR3 region has the DNA TGCAGTGCTAGAGGGGGGACAGACACCCCCGAGCAGTACTTC. Amino acids: CSARGGTDTPEQYF.

The gene calls are TRBV27 and TRBJ2-1, with no clear D. The V end was cut by 8 bases, the J end by 6 bases, with 17 bases between. The CDR3 runs to 14 residues. CDR1 MNHEY and CDR2 SMNVEV come from the germline V gene (reference sequence). The CDR3 reads CASGTKQGRNEQFF. The CDR3 DNA follows: TGTGCCAGCGGAACCAAACAAGGGCGCAATGAGCAGTTCTTC.

This clonotype was found a few times. V is TRBV28 and J is TRBJ2-3; tentatively, D is TRBD1 or TRBD2 (5 bases each). The CDR3 is made up of 14 amino acids. Germline V gives CDR1 MDHEN, CDR2 SYDVKM. The germline V and J ends were trimmed by 3 bases and 6 bases, with 13 bases remaining between them. DNA of the CDR3: TGTGCCAGCAGTTTGAGGGGCCCTCTTGATACGCAGTATTTT. Translating gives CASSLRGPLDTQYF.

The V call is TRBV10-3, the J call TRBJ1-1, with a possible D match to TRBD1 (5 bases). CDR1 and CDR2 (germline): ENHRY, SYGVKD. Trimming removed 8 bases at V and 0 bases at J, with 10 bases between. This CDR3 region has 13 residues. The CDR3 DNA reads as TGTGCCATCCGAGGGGCGGTGAACACTGAAGCTTTCTTT. Residues: CAIRGAVNTEAFF.

The chain carries TRBV4-1 and TRBJ2-7; D is unresolved. V gave up 2 bases and J gave up 0 bases, with 8 bases separating them. The CDR3 has 14 residues. Germline V gene data show CDR1 as MGHRA and CDR2 as YSYEKL. In DNA form, the CDR3 reads TGCGCCAGCAGCCAAAACAGAAACTCCTACGAGCAGTACTTC. Translating it yields CASSQNRNSYEQYF.

This clonotype was detected a few times. The rearrangement uses TRBV10-2 and TRBJ1-2; 9 bases are shared with TRBD1. The CDR3 loop spans 18 amino acids. V lost 2 bases and J lost 8; bases outside the gene matches: 18. Germline V lookup: CDR1 WSHSY, CDR2 SAAADI. The CDR3 reads CASSEIIGDRAHLRGYTF. In DNA form, the CDR3 reads TGCGCCAGCAGTGAGATTATCGGGGACAGGGCCCACCTAAGGGGCTACACCTTC.

There are a few counts of this clonotype. The rearrangement uses TRBV5-1 and TRBJ1-1, with D unresolved. Deletions cut 3 bases from V and 0 bases from J, with 12 bases between. The CDR3 covers 15 residues. The germline gives CDR1 SGHRS, CDR2 YFSETQ. CDR3 amino acids: CASSSKGTMNTEAFF. CDR3 DNA sequence: TGCGCCAGCAGCTCGAAGGGTACCATGAACACTGAAGCTTTCTTT.

The V and J genes are TRBV2 and TRBJ2-5, with D maybe TRBD1 (6 bases). CDR1 and CDR2 from the germline V gene are SNHLY and FYNNEI. With 9 bases removed from V and 3 bases from J, the gap between germline ends came to 14 bases. The CDR3 length is 13 residues. The CDR3 sequence: CASCWTVEETQYF. The DNA for the CDR3 is TGTGCCAGTTGTTGGACAGTCGAAGAGACCCAGTACTTC.

The V and J genes are TRBV4-1 and TRBJ1-4; possible D gene TRBD1, 5 bases. Between the trimmed V and J ends, which lost 1 base and 5 bases, there was a span of 11 bases. Germline CDR1 MGHRA, CDR2 YSYEKL. The CDR3 totals 15 residues. The CDR3 coding sequence is TGCGCCAGCAGCCAAGGAGAGACAGAAAATGAAAAACTGTTTTTT. It codes for CASSQGETENEKLFF.

A few counts support this clonotype. The J gene is TRBJ2-3, the V gene TRBV20-1, with TRBD1 matching 9 bases. Germline CDR1 DFQATT, CDR2 SNEGSKA (reference sequence). V lost 4 bases, J lost 6 bases, and 11 bases stayed unmatched. CDR3 length equals 15 residues. The CDR3 DNA follows: TGCAGTGCTACTACCGGACAGGGGAAGTTGGATACGCAGTATTTT. Translated: CSATTGQGKLDTQYF.

J is TRBJ2-4 and V is TRBV20-1; the match to TRBD2 covers 9 bases. Losses at the gene ends were 0 bases for V and 2 bases for J; bases not matched to a gene: 17. This CDR3 is 20 amino acids long. Per the germline V gene, CDR1 is DFQATT and CDR2 is SNEGSKA (reference sequence). CDR3 nucleotide sequence: TGCAGTGCTAGAGATTTTGTTAGTCTAGCGGGACGATCGTCCAAAAACATTCAGTACTTC. Translation gives CSARDFVSLAGRSSKNIQYF.

V gene TRBV20-1 combines with J gene TRBJ1-1; a possible D gene is TRBD1 (5 bases). Germline CDR1 and CDR2: DFQATT and SNEGSKA (reference sequence). The CDR3 is made up of 15 amino acids. V dropped 0 bases and J dropped 4 bases, with 15 bases sitting between them. This chain's CDR3 is CSARDYARRGTEAFF. The CDR3 DNA sequence: TGCAGTGCTAGAGATTATGCCAGGAGGGGCACTGAAGCTTTCTTT.

This clonotype was observed many times. The rearrangement joins TRBV7-3 to TRBJ2-1; unclear D gene. Trimming stripped 1 base from V and 5 bases from J, with 12 bases between. There are 15 residues in the CDR3. Germline CDR1 reads SGHTA; CDR2 reads FQGTGA. The CDR3 reads CASSLSGVANNEQFF. The DNA of the CDR3 is TGTGCCAGCAGCTTAAGTGGTGTCGCCAACAATGAGCAGTTCTTC. Combining the CDR3 with reference TRBV7-3 and TRBJ2-1 gives the whole variable domain GAGVSQTPSNKVTEKGKYVELRCDPISGHTALYWYRQSLGQGPEFLIYFQGTGAADDSGLPNDRFFAVRPEGSVSTLKIQRTERGDSAVYLCASSLSGVANNEQFFGPGTRLTVL.

This clonotype was counted a few times. The rearrangement joins TRBV29-1 to TRBJ1-5; 10 bases agree with TRBD1. The CDR3 is made up of 12 amino acids. J was trimmed by 6 bases and V by 6 bases; bases with no gene match: 2. The germline V gene has CDR1 SQVTM and CDR2 ANQGSEA. CDR3 residues: CSVGTGAQPQHF. In DNA form, the CDR3 reads TGCAGCGTAGGGACAGGGGCTCAGCCCCAGCATTTT.

In its sample, this clonotype was seen a few times. This chain connects TRBV3-1 to TRBJ1-2; D gene unclear. The CDR3 runs to 15 residues. Germline V gene sequence: CDR1 LGHDT, CDR2 YNNKEL (reference sequence). Trimming removed 2 bases from V and 5 bases from J, with 15 bases in between. Here the CDR3 reads CASSQKARDPYGYTF. The CDR3 DNA reads TGTGCCAGCAGCCAAAAGGCGCGAGACCCATATGGCTACACCTTC.